This T cell receptor (beta chain) comes out of a study of CXCR3-negative and CXCR3-positive naive CD8 T cells. General observations from the study: Expression of CXCR3 was partially reduced after cryopreservation, and fresh PBMCs were used in most assays. In naive cells, CXCR3-negative and CXCR3-positive subsets had similar TRBV-TRBJ usage; memory cells differed.

Notes on this clonotype: What it binds is unknown.

Germline V gene data show CDR1 as MGHRA and CDR2 as YSYEKL. This CDR3 comprises 15 residues. Libraries were UMI-labeled 5' RACE TRB cDNA. TCRdb re-called the 5' RACE reads and gives one entry per CDR3 protein, without DNA. This repertoire includes some 41,000 distinct CDR3 sequences. The source of this sequence is a human donor in good health. Some clones in this sample may be carry-over from other donors' samples. This chain links TRBV4-1 with TRBJ2-7; TCRdb's assignment of TRBD1 cannot be checked, as there is no DNA. Specimen: memory CD8+ T cells from blood. CDR3 loop: CASSLRGGLPYEQYF.